One sample yielded the 12 T cell receptor beta chains listed below, sequenced in a study of breast tumors, draining lymph nodes, adjacent tissues. One entry per CDR3 protein results from TCRdb running MiXCR on the multiplex PCR reads. Among approximately 170,000 distinct CDR3 sequences, around a third were seen once, and the ten largest hold roughly 4.5%. Breast cancer patients provided tissue from their axillary draining lymph nodes. The specimen was axillary lymph node tissue. These receptors originate from a female donor with breast cancer. Some clones in this sample may be carry-over from other donors' samples.

At least ten counts were recorded for this clonotype. The chain recombines TRBV7-2 with TRBJ1-2; TRBD1 might be the D (5 bases). Per germline, CDR1 SGHTA and CDR2 FQGNSA. This CDR3 has 20 residues. V gave up 0 bases and J gave up 5 bases, with 28 bases separating them. This CDR3 is CASSLARIDRASGKAYGYTF. The DNA for the CDR3 is TGTGCCAGCAGCTTAGCCCGAATCGACCGGGCATCAGGGAAGGCGTATGGCTACACCTTC.

V and J are TRBV7-3 and TRBJ2-3; 9 bases agree with TRBD2. Trimming at V came to 5 bases and at J to 2 bases, leaving 5 bases not matched to a gene. The germline CDR1 and CDR2 sequences are SGHTA and FQGTGA. The CDR3 sequence is 15 residues long. The CDR3 sequence: CASSPTSGNTDTQYF. For the CDR3, the DNA is TGTGCCAGCAGCCCGACTAGCGGCAACACAGATACGCAGTATTTT.

To note about this clonotype: This may arise from a read error, as a much more abundant clone is one base away. The chain joins TRBV19 to TRBJ2-2; TRBD2 might be the D (5 bases). This CDR3 spans 14 amino acids. The germline V gene has CDR1 LNHDA and CDR2 SQIVND (reference sequence). CDR3 protein: CASSIISPAGKLFF. For the CDR3, the DNA is TGTGCCAGTAGTATAATTTCCCCAGCCGGGAAGCTGTTTTTT.

A word on this clonotype: Being one base from a much bigger clone, this may be a read error. V gene TRBV6-1 combines with J gene TRBJ1-4; D possibly corresponds to TRBD1 (6 bases). The CDR3 sequence is 14 residues long. CDR1 is MNHNS and CDR2 is SASEGT in the germline V gene. This chain's CDR3 is CASTTGHTNGKLFF. For the CDR3, the DNA is TGTGCCAGCACCACAGGGCATACTAATGGAAAACTGTTTTTT.

A few counts support this clonotype. A much larger clone sits a single nucleotide away, making a read error possible. The genes are TRBV5-1 and TRBJ2-2; possibly TRBD2 for D (6 bases). Per the germline V gene, CDR1 is SGHRS and CDR2 is YFSETQ. This CDR3 comprises 13 residues. CDR3 in amino acids: CASSDSLGGDLFF. The CDR3 nucleotides are TGCGCCAGCAGTGATTCCCTAGGCGGGGACCTGTTTTTT.

This clonotype has ten or more counts. This chain uses TRBV18 with TRBJ1-4; D unclear. Germline loops: CDR1 KGHSH, CDR2 LQKENI. Trimming took 3 bases from V and 7 from J, leaving 15 bases between them. This CDR3 region has 15 residues. The CDR3 region is CASSPGQGSGEKLFF. The CDR3 coding sequence is TGTGCCAGCTCACCGGGCCAAGGGTCGGGTGAAAAACTGTTTTTT.

About this clonotype itself: A read error may account for a junction end that differs from germline. The chain is built from TRBV25-1 and TRBJ2-5; 8 nucleotides match TRBD1. From germline, CDR1 is MGHDK and CDR2 SYGVNS. The CDR3 length is 17 residues. CDR3 sequence: CACSDRQGRPFQETQYF. CDR3 nucleotides: TGTGCCTGCAGCGACCGACAGGGGCGGCCTTTCCAAGAGACCCAGTACTTC.

Points on this clonotype: The CDR3 ends on some other residue instead of the conserved phenylalanine or tryptophan, so this is likely a read error. The chain joins TRBV5-1 to TRBJ2-7, with no clear D. CDR3 length: 14 amino acids. The V gene's germline CDR1 is SGHRS and CDR2 YFSETQ. CDR3 sequence (DNA): TGCGTCAGCAGCTTGGACCTTAGTCCCAACGAGCAGTACCTC. Its translation: CVSSLDLSPNEQYL.

This clonotype was seen ten or more times. The gene calls are TRBV7-9 and TRBJ1-2; weak D call: TRBD1 (6 bases). Germline CDR1 is SEHNR and CDR2 is FQNEAQ (reference sequence). V was pared by 1 base and J by 6 bases, with 12 bases between. The CDR3 is made up of 14 amino acids. CDR3 sequence: CASSLVGPGDGYTF. Written as DNA, the CDR3 is TGTGCCAGCAGCTTAGTTGGCCCAGGGGATGGCTACACCTTC.

The chain recombines TRBV6-1 with TRBJ2-5, with D perhaps TRBD2 (6 bases). This CDR3 comprises 16 residues. Trimming removed 6 bases at V and 2 bases at J, with 19 bases between. Looked up from germline, CDR1 is MNHNS and CDR2 is SASEGT. Written as DNA, the CDR3 is TGTGCCAGCAGACCCGGCTCCGGACTAACACAAGAGACCCAGTACTTC. Translating it yields CASRPGSGLTQETQYF.

The gene calls are TRBV12-5 and TRBJ2-7; TRBD1 matches 7 bases. The CDR3 is made up of 15 amino acids. Looked up from germline, CDR1 is LGHNT and CDR2 is FRNRAP. V shed 3 bases, J shed 4 bases, and the junction held 9 bases outside the gene matches. The CDR3 DNA reads TGTGCTAGTGGTTTCGTAAGGACAGGCGGATACGAGCAGTACTTC. Protein product: CASGFVRTGGYEQYF.

In the case of this clonotype: A junction end diverges from the germline sequence, so it may reflect a read error. The chain couples TRBV20-1 to TRBJ2-7; 9 nucleotides line up with TRBD1. CDR1 is DFQATT and CDR2 is SNEGSKA in the germline V gene (reference sequence). The length of the CDR3 is 15 residues. The CDR3 loop is CSARSYRGRTSEQHF. The CDR3 region has the DNA TGCAGTGCTAGATCGTACAGGGGGCGAACCTCCGAGCAGCACTTC.